These 19 T cell receptor beta chains were all obtained from the same sample, sequenced in a study of human T cells and chemical hapten exposure. The time point denotes: patch test 2, 6 weeks after DPC sensitization. Described treatment: therapeutic diphenylcyclopropenone sensitization with weekly scalp DPC. TCRdb re-analysed the RACE reads in MiXCR, keeping a single row per CDR3 protein. The profile covers fewer than 95,000 distinct CDR3 sequences, with approximately 10% appearing a single time and roughly 2% taken by the ten largest. The source was whole blood, collected in connection with sensitization to the hapten diphenylcyclopropenone (DPC). These receptors were obtained from a man between 40 and 49 years old with alopecia areata. Some clones in this sample may be carry-over from other donors' samples.

The chain has TRBV7-8 and TRBJ1-6; TRBD1 might be the D (5 bases). Trimming removed 2 bases at V and 7 bases at J, with 12 bases between. From germline, CDR1 is SGHVS and CDR2 FQNEAQ. The CDR3 spans 15 residues. CDR3 DNA sequence: TGTGCCAGCAGCTTATCGCCAGGGCAGAATTCACCCCTCCACTTT. Translation: CASSLSPGQNSPLHF.

This clonotype was counted a few times. This chain links TRBV25-1 with TRBJ2-1; 11 bases map to TRBD2. Germline V gene data show CDR1 as MGHDK and CDR2 as SYGVNS. With V trimmed by 3 bases and J by 9 bases, 7 bases remained unmatched. This CDR3 spans 15 amino acids. The CDR3 protein is CASSDIAGGRSEQFF. CDR3 DNA sequence: TGTGCCAGCAGTGATATAGCGGGAGGGCGGAGTGAGCAGTTCTTC.

V is TRBV6-5 and J is TRBJ2-3; 14 bases are a match to TRBD2. The CDR3 runs 20 residues. J lost 0 bases, V lost 2 bases, and 10 bases had no gene match. CDR1 and CDR2 (germline): MNHEY, SVGAGI. The CDR3 sequence: CASSYDDGTSGSFSTDTQYF. Here the CDR3 DNA reads TGTGCCAGCAGTTACGATGACGGGACTAGCGGGAGTTTCAGCACAGATACGCAGTATTTT.

V and J are TRBV4-3 and TRBJ2-3; 8 bases fit TRBD2. The germline V gene encodes CDR1 LGHNA and CDR2 YSLEER. The CDR3 is 14 residues long. Trimming took 5 bases from V and 6 from J; bases not matched to a gene: 7. The CDR3 reads CASSSAGAADTQYF. CDR3 coding DNA: TGCGCCAGCAGCTCAGCGGGAGCCGCGGATACGCAGTATTTT.

This clonotype showed up just a few times. This chain links TRBV25-1 with TRBJ2-7; D ambiguous. The CDR3 covers 12 residues. Germline CDR1 MGHDK, CDR2 SYGVNS. The germline V and J ends were trimmed by 10 bases and 0 bases, with 10 bases remaining between them. This CDR3 is CATKVSSYEQYF. The CDR3 region has the DNA TGTGCCACTAAAGTCAGCTCCTACGAGCAGTACTTC.

The genes are TRBV20-1 and TRBJ2-3; D possibly corresponds to TRBD2 (6 bases). The germline gives CDR1 DFQATT, CDR2 SNEGSKA (reference sequence). The V end was cut by 6 bases, the J end by 5 bases, with 18 bases between. The CDR3 has 14 residues. The CDR3 bases are TGCAGTGCCCCCATGGGCGGGACGCGAGATACGCAGTATTTT. Its protein is CSAPMGGTRDTQYF.

A remark on this clonotype: One end of the junction varies from germline; a read error may be responsible. The rearrangement joins TRBV12-3 or TRBV12-4 to TRBJ2-7; unclear D gene. This CDR3 region has 8 residues. This CDR3 is CASRSTIF. DNA for the CDR3: TGTGCCAGCAGATCGACCATTTTC.

This chain uses TRBV6-1 with TRBJ2-7, with D possibly matching TRBD1 (6 bases). CDR3 length equals 14 residues. V gave up 3 bases and J gave up 3 bases, with 12 bases separating them. Germline assignment: CDR1 MNHNS and CDR2 SASEGT. The CDR3 DNA is TGTGCCAGCAGTGATTGGGGGCGAAACTACGAGCAGTACTTC. Its translation is CASSDWGRNYEQYF.

A few counts support this clonotype. The gene calls are TRBV10-3 and TRBJ2-3, with D possibly TRBD2 on 6 matching bases. Trimming pared 2 bases from V and 5 bases from J, leaving 11 bases between. Per the germline V gene, CDR1 is ENHRY and CDR2 is SYGVKD. The CDR3 is made up of 14 amino acids. CDR3: CAISEPGAKDTQYF. The CDR3 coding sequence is TGTGCCATCAGTGAGCCGGGAGCCAAAGATACGCAGTATTTT.

This clonotype was counted a few times. The rearrangement joins TRBV6-1 to TRBJ2-2; TRBD2 matches at 9 bases. This CDR3 contains 15 residues. The V and J ends lost 2 bases and 5 bases, in that order; junction bases with no gene match: 3. Germline CDR1 and CDR2: MNHNS and SASEGT. The CDR3 sequence is CASSELAGFTGELFF. The CDR3 DNA sequence: TGTGCCAGCAGTGAACTAGCGGGATTTACCGGGGAGCTGTTTTTT.

The CDR3: CASSLQGPRGSNYSPLHF. The CDR3 DNA sequence: TGCGCCAGCAGCCTACAGGGGCCCAGGGGTTCGAATTATTCACCCCTCCACTTT. J is TRBJ1-6 and V is TRBV4-1, with 7 bases fitting TRBD1. Trimming at V came to 4 bases and at J to 8 bases, leaving 17 bases not matched to a gene. Germline V gives CDR1 MGHRA, CDR2 YSYEKL. There are 18 residues in the CDR3.

CDR3 nucleotide sequence: TGTGCCAGCAGGCCACCGGGACTAGCGGACACCGGGGAGCTGTTTTTT. Translating gives CASRPPGLADTGELFF. V gene TRBV6-6 combines with J gene TRBJ2-2; 11 nucleotides match TRBD2. The V and J ends lost 6 bases and 3 bases, in that order; junction bases with no gene match: 6. The CDR3 is made up of 16 amino acids. Germline V lookup: CDR1 MNHNY, CDR2 SVGAGI (reference sequence).

The chain uses TRBV6-2 or TRBV6-3 and TRBJ2-7, with TRBD2 identical over 8 bases. CDR1 MNHEY and CDR2 SVGEGT come from the germline V gene. The CDR3 totals 14 residues. The junction had 6 bases not matched to a gene; V was cut back by 5 bases and J by 3 bases. The CDR3 DNA follows: TGTGCCAGCAGTGATCTAGCGGGCCACTACGAGCAGTACTTC. Encoded protein: CASSDLAGHYEQYF.

This clonotype was recorded a few times. This chain uses TRBV29-1 with TRBJ2-7, with 7 bases aligning to TRBD1. The CDR3 has 11 residues. The V segment lost 6 bases and the J segment 3 bases; nucleotides outside the gene matches: 2. The germline CDR1 and CDR2 sequences are SQVTM and ANQGSEA. In nucleotides, the CDR3 is TGCAGCGTAGGGACAGACTACGAGCAGTACGTC. This codes for CSVGTDYEQYV.

The genes are TRBV6-2 or TRBV6-3 and TRBJ1-1, with D possibly matching TRBD1 (5 bases). Trimming took off 6 bases at V and 4 bases at J, with 15 bases between the two ends. The CDR3 spans 14 residues. The V gene's germline CDR1 is MNHEY and CDR2 SVGEGT. The CDR3 nucleotides read TGTGCCAGCAGCCCCGTCAGGGTATTCACTGAAGCTTTCTTT. This encodes CASSPVRVFTEAFF.

This clonotype was seen a few times. The chain carries TRBV28 and TRBJ1-1; no clear D gene. CDR3 length: 12 residues. With 5 bases removed from V and 1 base from J, the gap between germline ends came to 5 bases. Germline V CDR1 and CDR2: MDHEN, SYDVKM. CDR3 protein: CASSTPNTEAFF. The CDR3 bases are TGTGCCAGCAGTACCCCGAACACTGAAGCTTTCTTT.

The chain carries TRBV7-9 and TRBJ2-7; D unresolved. Germline CDR1 and CDR2: SEHNR and FQNEAQ (reference sequence). The CDR3 is 14 residues long. V lost 1 base, J lost 1 base, and 8 bases lay in between. The CDR3 DNA reads as TGTGCCAGCAGCTTAGAAGCCGGATCCTACGAGCAGTACGTC. Its protein product is CASSLEAGSYEQYV.

V usage is TRBV6-2 or TRBV6-3 and J usage is TRBJ2-3, with D maybe TRBD2 (7 bases). The CDR3 consists of 15 residues. Germline-derived CDR1 and CDR2 are MNHEY and SVGEGT. With 4 bases removed from V and 2 bases from J, the gap between germline ends came to 13 bases. CDR3 protein: CASSLAGANTDTQYF. The DNA of the CDR3 is TGTGCCAGCAGTTTGGCGGGGGCGAACACAGATACGCAGTATTTT.

This clonotype was found many times. J is TRBJ2-1 and V is TRBV18; D possibly corresponds to TRBD1 (6 bases). Germline-derived CDR1 and CDR2 are KGHSH and LQKENI. This CDR3 is 15 amino acids long. V shed 8 bases and J shed 5 bases, with 19 bases lying between them. The CDR3 DNA follows: TGTGCCAGCACCCAAGGCCCCCAGGGGAACAATGAGCAGTTCTTC. Translating it yields CASTQGPQGNNEQFF.